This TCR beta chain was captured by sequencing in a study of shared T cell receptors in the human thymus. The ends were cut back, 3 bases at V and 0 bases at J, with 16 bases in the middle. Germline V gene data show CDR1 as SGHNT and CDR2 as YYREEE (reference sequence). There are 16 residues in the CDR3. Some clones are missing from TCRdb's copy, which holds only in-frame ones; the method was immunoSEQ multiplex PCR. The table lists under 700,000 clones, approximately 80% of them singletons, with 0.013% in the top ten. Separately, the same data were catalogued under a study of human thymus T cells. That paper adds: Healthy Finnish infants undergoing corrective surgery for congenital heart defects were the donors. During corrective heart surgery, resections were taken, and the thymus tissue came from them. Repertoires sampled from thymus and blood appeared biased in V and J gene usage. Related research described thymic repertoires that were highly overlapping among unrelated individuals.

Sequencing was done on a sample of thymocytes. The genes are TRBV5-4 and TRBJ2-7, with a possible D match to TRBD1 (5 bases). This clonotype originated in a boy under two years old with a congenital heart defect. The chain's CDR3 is CASSWYAGSYSYEQYF. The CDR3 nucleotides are TGTGCCAGCAGCTGGTATGCAGGGTCCTACTCCTACGAGCAGTACTTC.